This TCR beta chain originates from a study of T cells in Graves' hyperthyroidism and ophthalmopathy. Overall study: Peripheral blood was taken when the disease was first diagnosed, before any treatment began.

This clonotype appeared many times. The target antigen is unknown. Findings of the study overall: A model of 13 V-J pairs discriminated ophthalmopathy from stable hyperthyroidism. Within blood appeared most thyroid clonotypes that had expanded above 0.001. With a median lead of about 6.9 months before onset, the model predicted ophthalmopathy.

The CDR3 covers 15 residues. The V gene's germline CDR1 is MNHEY and CDR2 SVGAGI. Trimming cost V 4 bases and J 6 bases; bases outside gene matches: 4. The TCR beta CDR3 regions underwent amplification using RNA transcripts as the source. Carried out on the TCR CDR3, a first-round RT-PCR used the HTBI primer set. MiXCR, run by TCRdb on the multiplex PCR reads, gives a single entry per CDR3 protein. The sample holds about 92,000 distinct CDR3 sequences, just over 50% seen once. The sequenced sample was blood. This TCR was sampled from a woman in her forties with Graves' hyperthyroidism. The rearrangement uses TRBV6-5 and TRBJ1-5; 12 positions agree with TRBD1. In DNA, the CDR3 is TGTGCCAGCAGTTCGGGACAGGGGGCAGGTCAGCCCCAGCATTTT. Translated: CASSSGQGAGQPQHF.